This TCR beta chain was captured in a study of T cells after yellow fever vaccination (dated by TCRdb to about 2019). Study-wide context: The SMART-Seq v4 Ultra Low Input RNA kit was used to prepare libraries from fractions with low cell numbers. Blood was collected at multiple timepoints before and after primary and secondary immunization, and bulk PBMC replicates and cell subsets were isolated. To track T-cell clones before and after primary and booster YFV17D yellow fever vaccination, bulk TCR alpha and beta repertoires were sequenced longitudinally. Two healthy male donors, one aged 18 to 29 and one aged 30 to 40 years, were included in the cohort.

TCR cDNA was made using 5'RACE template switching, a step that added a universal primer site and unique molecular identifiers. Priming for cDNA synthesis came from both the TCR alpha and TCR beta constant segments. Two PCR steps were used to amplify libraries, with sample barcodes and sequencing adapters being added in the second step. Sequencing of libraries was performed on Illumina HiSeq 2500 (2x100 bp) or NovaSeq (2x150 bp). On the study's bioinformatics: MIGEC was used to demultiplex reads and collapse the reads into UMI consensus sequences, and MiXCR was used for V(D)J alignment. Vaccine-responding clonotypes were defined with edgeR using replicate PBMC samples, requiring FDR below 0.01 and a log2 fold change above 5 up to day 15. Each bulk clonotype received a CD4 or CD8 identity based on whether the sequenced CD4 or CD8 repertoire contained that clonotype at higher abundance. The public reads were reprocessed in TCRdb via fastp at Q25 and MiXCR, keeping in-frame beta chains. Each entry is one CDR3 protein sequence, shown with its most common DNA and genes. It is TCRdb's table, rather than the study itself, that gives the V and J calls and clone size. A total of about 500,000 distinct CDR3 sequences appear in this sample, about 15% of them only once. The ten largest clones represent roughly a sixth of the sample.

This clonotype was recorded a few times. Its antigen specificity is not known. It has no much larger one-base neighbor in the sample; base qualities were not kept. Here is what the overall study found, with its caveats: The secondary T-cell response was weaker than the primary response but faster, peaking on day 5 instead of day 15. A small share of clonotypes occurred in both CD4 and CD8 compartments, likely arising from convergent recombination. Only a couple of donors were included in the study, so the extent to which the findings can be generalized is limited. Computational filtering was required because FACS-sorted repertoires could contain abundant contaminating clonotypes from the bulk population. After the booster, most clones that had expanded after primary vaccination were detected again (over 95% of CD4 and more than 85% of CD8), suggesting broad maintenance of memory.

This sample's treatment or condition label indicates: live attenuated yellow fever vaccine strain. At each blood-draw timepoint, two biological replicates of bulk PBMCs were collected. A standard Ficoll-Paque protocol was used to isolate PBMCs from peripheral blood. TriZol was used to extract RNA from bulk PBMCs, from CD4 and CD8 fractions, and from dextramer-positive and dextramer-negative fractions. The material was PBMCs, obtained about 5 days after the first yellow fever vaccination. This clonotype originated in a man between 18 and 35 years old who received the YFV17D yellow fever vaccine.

The DNA sequence is as follows: TGCAGTGCCCCCGGGGGGAAACCCGGGGAGCTGTTTTTT. Translated, it gives CSAPGGKPGELFF. The receptor chain draws on TRBV20-1 and TRBJ2-2; 7 junctional bases match TRBD2. According to the germline V gene (reference sequence), CDR1 reads DFQATT and CDR2 reads SNEGSKA. The junction shows trimming of 6 bases on V and 6 bases on J, and the gene matches do not reach 7 bases of it. The CDR3 contains 13 residues, cysteine and phenylalanine counted. Here the CDR3 DNA is all that survives: 39 bases in frame from base 1.